These T cell receptor beta chains were read from a single sample in a study of T-cell memory formation after mild COVID-19. One entry per CDR3 protein results from TCRdb running MiXCR on the 5' RACE reads. The sample carries a few hundred thousand distinct CDR3 sequences, 15% to 20% recorded once. Sample: PBMCs or a T cell subset sorted from them (not recorded which). All receptors come from a man in his late teens or twenties who had mild COVID-19 (a few samples of this study predate the infection). Cell type and time point are not known. Both conserved end residues are trimmed from each CDR3. Fields, in order: CDR3 protein, V gene, CDR3 length, J gene.

cdr3_aa: ASSIGGTGGPAF
v_call: TRBV7-2
cdr3_length: 12
j_call: TRBJ1-1

cdr3_aa: ASRTSTGSGYT
v_call: TRBV6-2/TRBV6-3
cdr3_length: 11
j_call: TRBJ1-2

cdr3_aa: SVGQAYEQY
v_call: TRBV29-1
cdr3_length: 9
j_call: TRBJ2-7

cdr3_aa: ASSSRGENGYT
v_call: TRBV9
cdr3_length: 11
j_call: TRBJ1-2

cdr3_aa: ASSPGRHSPLH
v_call: TRBV6-5
cdr3_length: 11
j_call: TRBJ1-6

cdr3_aa: ASSSLGLAGKY
v_call: TRBV7-8
cdr3_length: 11
j_call: TRBJ2-4

cdr3_aa: ASRPGRQTNYGYT
v_call: TRBV3-1
cdr3_length: 13
j_call: TRBJ1-2

cdr3_aa: ASSESTGVNQPQH
v_call: TRBV10-2
cdr3_length: 13
j_call: TRBJ1-5

cdr3_aa: ASSLLTTGANVLT
v_call: TRBV4-1
cdr3_length: 13
j_call: TRBJ2-6

cdr3_aa: ATSRVGYRQGSGNTIY
v_call: TRBV15
cdr3_length: 16
j_call: TRBJ1-3

cdr3_aa: ASREGREATGELF
v_call: TRBV6-2/TRBV6-3
cdr3_length: 13
j_call: TRBJ2-2

cdr3_aa: ASSFGWRETDTQY
v_call: TRBV7-9
cdr3_length: 13
j_call: TRBJ2-3